The 18 T cell receptor beta chains given below trace back to one sample, sequenced in a study of T-cell memory formation after mild COVID-19. TCRdb called the 5' RACE reads again in MiXCR, with one record for every CDR3 protein. The repertoire consists of approximately 560,000 distinct CDR3 sequences, with 17% occurring once and the leading ten covering about 8.1%. The sequenced sample consisted of PBMCs or a T cell subset sorted from them (not recorded which). These TCRs come from an adult woman who had mild COVID-19 (a few samples of this study predate the infection). Cell type and time point are not known.

There are a few counts of this clonotype. The DNA of the CDR3 is TGTGCCAGCAGTTCTACCCGACTGGAACAGTTCTACGAGCAGTACTTC. Its translation is CASSSTRLEQFYEQYF. The chain carries TRBV27 and TRBJ2-7; D uncertain. The germline V gene has CDR1 MNHEY and CDR2 SMNVEV (reference sequence). The V and J ends lost 4 bases and 3 bases respectively, with 19 bases between them. The CDR3 totals 16 residues.

The chain recombines TRBV7-2 with TRBJ1-1, with D possibly TRBD1 on 6 matching bases. The length of the CDR3 is 13 residues. V shed 7 bases and J shed 10 bases, with 19 bases lying between them. CDR1 and CDR2 (germline): SGHTA, FQGNSA. The CDR3 loop reads CASTADRLLGAFF. The CDR3 DNA reads as TGTGCCAGCACCGCCGACAGGTTACTAGGAGCTTTCTTT.

The genes are TRBV7-9 and TRBJ2-3; 12 positions match TRBD1. In germline, CDR1 is SEHNR, CDR2 FQNEAQ (reference sequence). The V and J ends lost 6 bases and 2 bases, in that order; junction bases with no gene match: 15. The CDR3 length is 19 residues. CDR3 nucleotide sequence: TGTGCCAGCAGTTACAGCGCCGGGACAGGGGGCCCCAACACAGATACGCAGTATTTT. This gives the protein CASSYSAGTGGPNTDTQYF. Full variable domain (outside the CDR3, taken from reference TRBV7-9 and TRBJ2-3): DTGVSQNPRHKITKRGQNVTFRCDPISEHNRLYWYRQTLGQGPEFLTYFQNEAQLEKSRLLSDRFSAERPKGSFSTLEIQRTEQGDSAMYLCASSYSAGTGGPNTDTQYFGPGTRLTVL.

The chain couples TRBV12-3 or TRBV12-4 to TRBJ2-1; TRBD2 aligns across 7 bases. Germline trimming cut 6 bases from V and 0 bases from J; bases unmatched to any gene: 20. The CDR3 is made up of 20 amino acids. The CDR3 region is CASSPPVREAYQLSYNEQFF. The CDR3 coding sequence is TGTGCCAGCAGCCCACCGGTCCGGGAGGCCTACCAACTCTCCTACAATGAGCAGTTCTTC.

The V gene is TRBV20-1, the J gene TRBJ1-1; D is unresolved. V dropped 3 bases and J dropped 2 bases, with 7 bases sitting between them. The V gene's germline CDR1 is DFQATT and CDR2 SNEGSKA (reference sequence). The CDR3 contains 12 residues. This chain's CDR3 is CSARSVNTEAFF. CDR3 DNA sequence: TGCAGTGCTAGGTCCGTTAACACTGAAGCTTTCTTT.

A few counts support this clonotype. The chain is built from TRBV5-1 and TRBJ2-7; maybe TRBD1 (6 bases). Germline V gene sequence: CDR1 SGHRS, CDR2 YFSETQ. This CDR3 spans 14 amino acids. V was pared by 1 base and J by 0 bases, with 8 bases between. CDR3 region: CASSLIRGSYEQYF. Written as DNA, the CDR3 is TGCGCCAGCAGCTTGATCAGGGGCTCCTACGAGCAGTACTTC.

This clonotype came up a few times. The V call is TRBV12-3 or TRBV12-4, the J call TRBJ2-1; D might be TRBD1 or TRBD2, each matching 5 bases. Trimming cost V 6 bases and J 9 bases, with 18 bases left between them. The CDR3 is made up of 14 amino acids. DNA for the CDR3: TGTGCCAGCAGCCAGGGACGCCGGTTTCCTGAGCAGTTCTTC. This codes for CASSQGRRFPEQFF.

The sample holds a few counts of this clonotype. This chain's CDR3 is CASSQRIRGAEQYF. CDR3 bases: TGTGCCAGCAGCCAGAGGATTCGGGGGGCCGAGCAGTACTTC. The genes are TRBV7-9 and TRBJ2-7; D may be TRBD2 (7 bases). V shed 5 bases and J shed 6 bases, with 17 bases lying between them. The germline gives CDR1 SEHNR, CDR2 FQNEAQ (reference sequence). The CDR3 has 14 amino acids.

The chain joins TRBV27 to TRBJ1-2; D gene ambiguous. Germline lookup yields CDR1 MNHEY and CDR2 SMNVEV (reference sequence). V lost 2 bases and J 4 bases, leaving 8 bases between the germline ends. The CDR3 runs to 13 residues. The CDR3 DNA reads as TGTGCCAGCAGTTTAACGGCCCGCTATGGCTACACCTTC. This encodes CASSLTARYGYTF.

This clonotype was found a few times. The chain recombines TRBV12-3 or TRBV12-4 with TRBJ1-2; 8 bases map to TRBD1. Trimming removed 5 bases from V and 4 bases from J; junction bases left unmatched: 3. This CDR3 region has 13 residues. DNA for the CDR3: TGTGCCAGCAGTGAGGACAGGGCCTATGGCTACACCTTC. It specifies CASSEDRAYGYTF.

The chain is built from TRBV20-1 and TRBJ1-1; tentative D call: TRBD1 (5 bases). Deletions cut 6 bases from V and 3 bases from J, with 14 bases between. Per the germline V gene, CDR1 is DFQATT and CDR2 is SNEGSKA (reference sequence). CDR3 size: 13 residues. The CDR3 loop is CSAPGGGDTEAFF. The CDR3 DNA reads as TGCAGTGCCCCCGGCGGGGGGGACACTGAAGCTTTCTTT.

The J gene is TRBJ2-1, the V gene TRBV5-1, with 7 bases fitting TRBD1. Losses at the gene ends were 0 bases for V and 8 bases for J; bases not matched to a gene: 17. Germline-derived CDR1 and CDR2 are SGHRS and YFSETQ. CDR3 length equals 18 residues. The CDR3 coding sequence is TGCGCCAGCAGCTTGGCCCGGACAGGCCCTTCAGTACACGATGAGCAGTTCTTC. As protein: CASSLARTGPSVHDEQFF.

This clonotype was counted a few times. The J gene is TRBJ1-1, the V gene TRBV5-4; TRBD1 matches 8 bases. This CDR3 spans 15 amino acids. Germline loops: CDR1 SGHNT, CDR2 YYREEE (reference sequence). The V segment lost 5 bases and the J segment 4 bases; nucleotides outside the gene matches: 10. In DNA, the CDR3 is TGTGCCAGCAGAACAGGACAGGGAAGTAGCACTGAAGCTTTCTTT. It translates to CASRTGQGSSTEAFF.

Only a few counts were recorded for this clonotype. The chain has TRBV6-1 and TRBJ1-1; D is possibly TRBD1 (5 bases). The V gene lost 7 bases and the J gene lost 1 base, with 13 bases spanning the gap. The CDR3 consists of 14 residues. Germline loops: CDR1 MNHNS, CDR2 SASEGT. CDR3 DNA: TGTGCCAGCACTTGGGACGGCCGGAACACTGAAGCTTTCTTT. Its protein product is CASTWDGRNTEAFF.

The chain uses TRBV7-8 and TRBJ1-1; TRBD1 matches 8 bases. Germline V gene sequence: CDR1 SGHVS, CDR2 FQNEAQ. V shed 5 bases and J 4 bases; nucleotides not matched to a gene: 12. CDR3 length: 16 residues. The CDR3 region has the DNA TGTGCCAGCAGCCTATTCCAGGGGGCCCCGGTCACTGAAGCTTTCTTT. The encoded protein is CASSLFQGAPVTEAFF.

V and J are TRBV18 and TRBJ2-7, with 8 bases matching TRBD2. Trimming removed 0 bases from V and 2 bases from J; junction bases left unmatched: 9. There are 17 residues in the CDR3. From germline, CDR1 is KGHSH and CDR2 LQKENI. Here the CDR3 reads CASSPPSSGRGTYEQYF. DNA of the CDR3: TGTGCCAGCTCACCACCATCGAGCGGGAGAGGCACCTACGAGCAGTACTTC.

This clonotype was seen a few times. V usage is TRBV12-3 or TRBV12-4 and J usage is TRBJ2-5; D gene uncertain. The CDR3 spans 13 residues. Trimming took 6 bases from V and 4 from J, leaving 12 bases between them. DNA for the CDR3: TGTGCCAGCAGGGACGGAAGAATAGAGACCCAGTACTTC. Translated, it gives CASRDGRIETQYF.

This clonotype was seen a handful of times. The gene calls are TRBV24-1 and TRBJ2-7; TRBD1 aligns across 9 bases. With 9 bases clipped from V and 3 bases from J, the junction kept 5 bases outside the gene matches. CDR1 KGHDR and CDR2 SFDVKD come from the germline V gene. This CDR3 comprises 13 residues. CDR3 DNA: TGTGCCACCGTGGGGACAGGGAGCTACGAGCAGTACTTC. Residues: CATVGTGSYEQYF.